In its sample, the clone carrying this TCR beta chain was seen once. With V trimmed by 4 bases and J by 1 base, 5 bases remained unmatched. The germline gives CDR1 SGHAT, CDR2 FQNNGV. This CDR3 region has 15 residues. The data were taken from a study of radiation and T cells in renal cell carcinoma. This table comes from immunoSEQ multiplex PCR, and its TCRdb copy is limited to in-frame clones, with some not included. Among 130,000 to 150,000 clones listed, about 86% were seen once. As for time point: blood 4 weeks post-SBRT, at nephrectomy. Sample treatment: 15 Gy SBRT to primary tumor, nephrectomy 4 weeks later.

The sequenced sample was blood, obtained from a patient whose treatment included radiotherapy and nephrectomy. This chain uses TRBV11-2 with TRBJ2-7, with 9 bases aligning to TRBD1. The origin of this receptor is a woman in her fifties or sixties with renal cell carcinoma. Written as DNA, the CDR3 is TGTGCCAGCAGCTCTGGGACAGGGCTTTCCTACGAGCAGTACTTC. Its translation is CASSSGTGLSYEQYF.